This TCR beta chain was captured in a study of somatic mutations in cytotoxic T cells in rheumatoid arthritis. Study background: Selected T-cell populations stained with V beta antibodies were isolated by flow sorting to nearly 100% purity; these included V beta1+ cells subjected to TCRB sequencing. Broader study findings: Among rheumatoid arthritis patients and age-matched healthy controls, CD8+ T-cell clonality was not significantly different.

As concerns this clone: Its antigen is not identified.

Germline V lookup: CDR1 GTSNPN, CDR2 SVGIG (reference sequence). This CDR3 has 15 residues. The ends lost 0 bases at V and 4 bases at J; junction bases unmatched: 7. The repertoire was sequenced with immunoSEQ multiplex PCR; TCRdb's copy has only in-frame clones and lacks some. The sample has about 12,000 clones, over 70% seen once. The chain couples TRBV30 to TRBJ2-5; TRBD2 matches 8 bases. The sample was CD8+ T cells sorted from blood. The receptor comes from a man aged 65 to 79 in good health. CDR3 nucleotide sequence: TGTGCCTGGAGTGTTCGGCGGGAGGTAGGAGAGACCCAGTACTTC. Translation: CAWSVRREVGETQYF.